These 27 T cell receptor beta chains came from one sample sequenced in a study of blood T cell repertoires in COVID-19. Repertoires were generated with immunoSEQ multiplex PCR, while TCRdb's copy carries only in-frame clones and drops some. The sample contains 130,000 or so clones, roughly 80% of which appear only once. The sequenced sample consisted of PBMCs or T cells enriched from blood (not recorded which). These receptors all stem from a man in his forties with acute COVID-19.

The chain carries TRBV30 and TRBJ1-3, with a possible D match to TRBD1 (5 bases). Germline assignment: CDR1 GTSNPN and CDR2 SVGIG (reference sequence). V lost 1 base, J lost 2 bases, and 6 bases lay in between. The CDR3 contains 13 residues. CDR3 region: CAWSGGAGNTIYF. CDR3 coding DNA: TGTGCCTGGAGTGGGGGGGCTGGAAACACCATATATTTT.

The V and J genes are TRBV19 and TRBJ1-2, with D uncertain. V was trimmed by 4 bases and J by 0 bases, leaving 9 bases between them. Germline CDR1 is LNHDA and CDR2 is SQIVND (reference sequence). The CDR3 loop spans 14 amino acids. CDR3 protein: CASSRVGANYGYTF. Written as DNA, the CDR3 is TGTGCCAGTAGTAGGGTCGGAGCTAACTATGGCTACACCTTC.

The chain has TRBV7-2 and TRBJ1-2; 8 nucleotides match TRBD1. The germline V gene has CDR1 SGHTA and CDR2 FQGNSA. With V trimmed by 1 base and J by 5 bases, 3 bases remained unmatched. The CDR3 spans 14 residues. The CDR3 coding sequence is TGTGCCAGCAGCTTAGATCAGGGGGCATATGGCTACACCTTC. Its translation is CASSLDQGAYGYTF.

The chain carries TRBV12-3 or TRBV12-4 and TRBJ1-2, with 9 bases matching TRBD1. This CDR3 spans 12 amino acids. V was pared by 3 bases and J by 10 bases, with 3 bases of the junction left unmatched. This CDR3 reads CASSLDRGVYTF. The CDR3 nucleotides read TGTGCCAGCAGTTTGGACAGGGGTGTCTACACCTTC.

The sample holds one count of this clone. The chain combines TRBV19 with TRBJ1-6; 8 bases map to TRBD1. The germline V gene has CDR1 LNHDA and CDR2 SQIVND (reference sequence). The CDR3 runs to 15 residues. The trim removed 8 bases at V and 7 bases at J, leaving 10 bases unmatched. CDR3 amino acids: CASDRGIVENSPLHF. CDR3 nucleotides: TGTGCCAGTGACAGGGGAATCGTGGAAAATTCACCCCTCCACTTT.

This clone was detected only once. The rearrangement links TRBV29-1 to TRBJ2-3, with 8 bases matching TRBD1. Germline-derived CDR1 and CDR2 are SQVTM and ANQGSEA. The CDR3 consists of 13 residues. Germline trimming cut 6 bases from V and 2 bases from J; bases unmatched to any gene: 4. CDR3 nucleotide sequence: TGCAGCGTGACGGGACAGGCCACAGATACGCAGTATTTT. Residues: CSVTGQATDTQYF.

The chain links TRBV28 to TRBJ1-5, with unresolved D. Germline V gene data show CDR1 as MDHEN and CDR2 as SYDVKM. V was cut by 3 bases and J by 0 bases, with 18 bases left in between. CDR3 length equals 18 residues. This chain's CDR3 is CASSFLRLEGDSNQPQHF. In DNA, the CDR3 is TGTGCCAGCAGTTTCTTACGACTCGAGGGAGATAGCAATCAGCCCCAGCATTTT.

V gene TRBV7-2 combines with J gene TRBJ2-6, with a weak D call TRBD1 (6 bases). Per germline, CDR1 SGHTA and CDR2 FQGNSA. The CDR3 runs to 17 residues. V gave up 3 bases and J gave up 0 bases, with 12 bases separating them. Here the CDR3 DNA reads TGTGCCAGCAGCTTCGGGACACCTTACTCTGGGGCCAACGTCCTGACTTTC. Translating gives CASSFGTPYSGANVLTF.

The table lists this clone with a count of one. CDR3 in DNA: TGCGCCAGCAGCTTGGCCGCGGAAGGGGATTATGGCTACACCTTC. Translating it yields CASSLAAEGDYGYTF. The chain joins TRBV5-1 to TRBJ1-2; a possible D gene is TRBD1 (5 bases). The CDR3 contains 15 residues. Germline CDR1 and CDR2: SGHRS and YFSETQ. V was trimmed by 0 bases and J by 5 bases, leaving 14 bases between them.

This clone came up a few times. V and J are TRBV11-2 and TRBJ1-5; D not resolved. CDR3 length equals 13 residues. Trimming removed 1 base from V and 6 bases from J, with 7 bases in between. The germline V gene has CDR1 SGHAT and CDR2 FQNNGV. The CDR3 nucleotides read TGTGCCAGCAGCTTAGGGCAGATTCAGCCCCAGCATTTT. Its protein is CASSLGQIQPQHF. Drawing the rest from reference TRBV11-2 and TRBJ1-5, the complete variable domain is EAGVAQSPRYKIIEKRQSVAFWCNPISGHATLYWYQQILGQGPKLLIQFQNNGVVDDSQLPKDRFSAERLKGVDSTLKIQPAKLEDSAVYLCASSLGQIQPQHFGDGTRLSIL.

The chain couples TRBV7-8 to TRBJ2-7, with D tentatively TRBD2 (5 bases). V was pared by 5 bases and J by 5 bases, with 10 bases between. Germline assignment: CDR1 SGHVS and CDR2 FQNEAQ. This CDR3 is 12 amino acids long. The chain's CDR3 is CASSVTGNEQYF. The CDR3 bases are TGTGCCAGCAGCGTGACCGGGAACGAGCAGTACTTC.

The rearrangement uses TRBV12-5 and TRBJ1-5; 10 nucleotides agree with TRBD1. The CDR3 covers 15 residues. With V trimmed by 8 bases and J by 1 base, 5 bases remained unmatched. Germline V CDR1 and CDR2: LGHNT, FRNRAP. The CDR3 nucleotides are TGTGCTAGTTCCGGACAGGGGGGAAGCAATCAGCCCCAGCATTTT. Protein sequence: CASSGQGGSNQPQHF.

J is TRBJ2-7 and V is TRBV27; TRBD1 aligns across 11 bases. Germline-derived CDR1 and CDR2 are MNHEY and SMNVEV (reference sequence). V was clipped by 2 bases and J by 2 bases; unmatched bases: 14. The CDR3 is made up of 19 amino acids. The CDR3 spells CASSLLYSRGQGETYEQYF. Here the CDR3 DNA reads TGTGCCAGCAGTTTACTCTACTCCAGGGGACAGGGGGAAACCTACGAGCAGTACTTC.

This chain uses TRBV28 with TRBJ2-2, with TRBD1 as a possible D gene (5 bases). V lost 6 bases and J 3 bases, leaving 17 bases between the germline ends. CDR1 MDHEN and CDR2 SYDVKM come from the germline V gene. This CDR3 is 16 amino acids long. The CDR3 protein is CASRPPQGSHTGELFF. The CDR3 DNA reads TGTGCCAGCAGGCCACCCCAGGGTTCCCACACCGGGGAGCTGTTTTTT.

Remarks on this clone: This CDR3 fails to terminate in the conserved phenylalanine or tryptophan, so it likely reflects a read error. Because the CDR3's place on the DNA is in doubt, the DNA is left out and the CDR3 is given as listed by TCRdb. The gene calls are TRBV15 and TRBJ1-2; TRBD1 reflects the table's D call only, with no check against the DNA. Germline loops: CDR1 LNHNV, CDR2 YYDKDF (reference sequence). The CDR3 length is 13 residues, termini included. CDR3 residues: CATSRDTGDTPSV.

The V gene is TRBV5-1, the J gene TRBJ1-3, with TRBD1 identical over 9 bases. The germline CDR1 and CDR2 sequences are SGHRS and YFSETQ. After removal of 4 bases from V and 6 bases from J, the junction contained 8 bases not matched to a gene. This CDR3 comprises 15 residues. Here the CDR3 reads CASSPSGTGQNTIYF. DNA for the CDR3: TGCGCCAGCAGCCCATCCGGGACAGGGCAAAACACCATATATTTT.

This chain uses TRBV11-2 with TRBJ1-2; TRBD1 agrees at 8 bases. With V trimmed by 6 bases and J by 1 base, 10 bases remained unmatched. This CDR3 comprises 16 residues. CDR1 and CDR2 (germline): SGHAT, FQNNGV. The CDR3 spells CASRHILTGVNYGYTF. In nucleotides, the CDR3 is TGTGCCAGCAGGCACATCTTGACAGGGGTTAACTATGGCTACACCTTC.

The rearrangement uses TRBV29-1 and TRBJ2-1, with 9 bases lining up with TRBD2. The ends lost 7 bases at V and 10 bases at J; junction bases unmatched: 11. There are 13 residues in the CDR3. Germline CDR1 and CDR2: SQVTM and ANQGSEA. The DNA for the CDR3 is TGCAGCGCCGGGACTAGCCGGTCGTCCGAGCAGTTCTTC. It encodes CSAGTSRSSEQFF.

CDR3 protein: CASSLNGGSSYNEQFF. The DNA of the CDR3 is TGTGCCAGCAGCTTAAACGGGGGAAGCTCCTACAATGAGCAGTTCTTC. The chain combines TRBV7-2 with TRBJ2-1, with D tentatively TRBD2 (6 bases). CDR1 is SGHTA and CDR2 is FQGNSA in the germline V gene. The CDR3 contains 16 residues. V shed 2 bases and J shed 0 bases, with 11 bases lying between them. Using reference TRBV7-2 and TRBJ2-1 for the parts outside the CDR3, the full variable domain is GAGVSQSPSNKVTEKGKDVELRCDPISGHTALYWYRQSLGQGLEFLIYFQGNSAPDKSGLPSDRFSAERTGGSVSTLTIQRTQQEDSAVYLCASSLNGGSSYNEQFFGPGTRLTVL.

The chain carries TRBV7-9 and TRBJ2-2; TRBD2 matches at 9 bases. V dropped 5 bases and J dropped 7; count of bases not matched to a gene: 11. Germline-derived CDR1 and CDR2 are SEHNR and FQNEAQ (reference sequence). This CDR3 spans 16 amino acids. The CDR3 DNA follows: TGTGCCAGCAGCCCGCCCGGGACTAGCATAATCGGGGAGCTGTTTTTT. Translating it yields CASSPPGTSIIGELFF.

The chain has TRBV29-1 and TRBJ2-3, with 7 bases aligning to TRBD2. The CDR3 extends over 17 amino acids. With 0 bases clipped from V and 0 bases from J, the junction kept 9 bases outside the gene matches. Looked up from germline, CDR1 is SQVTM and CDR2 is ANQGSEA. In nucleotides, the CDR3 is TGCAGCGTTGAAGACCTGATAGCGGGTACTAGCACAGATACGCAGTATTTT. It yields the protein CSVEDLIAGTSTDTQYF.

The chain employs TRBV9 and TRBJ2-7; D is perhaps TRBD2 (6 bases). CDR1 SGDLS and CDR2 YYNGEE come from the germline V gene. V was trimmed by 0 bases and J by 0 bases, leaving 16 bases between them. This CDR3 spans 17 amino acids. CDR3 region: CASSVGGGGAYSYEQYF. The CDR3 DNA reads as TGTGCCAGCAGCGTAGGGGGAGGCGGGGCCTACTCCTACGAGCAGTACTTC.

The genes are TRBV5-5 and TRBJ1-1, with D perhaps TRBD1 (5 bases). The germline CDR1 and CDR2 sequences are SGHKS and YYEKEE (reference sequence). The V and J ends lost 2 bases and 6 bases respectively, with 20 bases between them. CDR3 length: 16 residues. The CDR3 coding sequence is TGTGCCAGCAGCTTCGCGATCGGCAGGACAAACGCTGAAGCTTTCTTT. Its translation: CASSFAIGRTNAEAFF.

This clone appeared a single time. The chain uses TRBV5-4 and TRBJ2-7, with D possibly matching TRBD1 (6 bases). Trimming pared 1 base from V and 4 bases from J, leaving 12 bases between. The length of the CDR3 is 14 residues. Germline-derived CDR1 and CDR2 are SGHNT and YYREEE (reference sequence). The CDR3 bases are TGTGCCAGCAGCTTGTACAGGGAAGGATACGAGCAGTACTTC. This sequence encodes CASSLYREGYEQYF.

The table lists this clone with a few counts. This sequence joins TRBV7-2 and TRBJ1-2, with TRBD1 identical over 8 bases. The CDR3 consists of 14 residues. J lost 2 bases, V lost 6 bases, and 5 bases had no gene match. Germline values: CDR1 SGHTA, CDR2 FQGNSA. CDR3 DNA: TGTGCCAGCAGGCGGGACAGGCGGAACTATGGCTACACCTTC. Translation gives CASRRDRRNYGYTF.

The chain is built from TRBV2 and TRBJ2-7, with D tentatively TRBD2 (5 bases). From germline, CDR1 is SNHLY and CDR2 FYNNEI. Between the trimmed V and J ends, which lost 7 bases and 3 bases, there was a span of 16 bases. The CDR3 totals 14 residues. The CDR3: CASMRDSNYYEQYF. The CDR3 coding sequence is TGTGCCAGCATGAGGGATAGCAACTACTACGAGCAGTACTTC.

The chain is built from TRBV11-2 and TRBJ1-5; the D gene is possibly TRBD1 (5 bases). Trimming took off 2 bases at V and 5 bases at J, with 10 bases between the two ends. The CDR3 is 14 residues long. Germline assignment: CDR1 SGHAT and CDR2 FQNNGV. The CDR3 loop reads CASSLTGVDQPQHF. The CDR3 DNA reads as TGTGCCAGCAGCTTAACGGGGGTTGATCAGCCCCAGCATTTT.